This paragraph reports one T cell receptor (beta chain). The antigen remains undetermined. V gave up 4 bases and J gave up 2 bases, with 13 bases separating them. There are 14 residues in the CDR3. Germline CDR1 reads SGHDT; CDR2 reads YYEEEE. Blood samples were obtained at baseline, cycle 4 day 1, and cycle 7 day 1. Assay used: immunoSEQ multiplex PCR; TCRdb lists only in-frame clones, some missing. The sample yields tens of thousands of clones, around nine tenths seen once. This entry is derived from a study of OX40 agonist ivuxolimab in advanced cancers. As for the study in general: The patients received ivuxolimab by intravenous route every 2 weeks at 0.01 to 10 mg/kg. Study-level points and caveats: In a subset of nonresponders, normalized T-cell clonal expansion was also low.

The TCR comes from an adult with an advanced solid tumor such as melanoma, head and neck, liver or kidney cancer. Sequencing used CD4+ or CD8+ T cells sorted from blood, obtained in a trial of the OX40 agonist ivuxolimab. The rearrangement joins TRBV5-6 to TRBJ2-7; TRBD2 is a possible D gene (6 bases). The CDR3 loop is CASSPGTSPYEQYF. CDR3 DNA sequence: TGTGCCAGCAGCCCCGGGACTTCTCCCTACGAGCAGTACTTC.